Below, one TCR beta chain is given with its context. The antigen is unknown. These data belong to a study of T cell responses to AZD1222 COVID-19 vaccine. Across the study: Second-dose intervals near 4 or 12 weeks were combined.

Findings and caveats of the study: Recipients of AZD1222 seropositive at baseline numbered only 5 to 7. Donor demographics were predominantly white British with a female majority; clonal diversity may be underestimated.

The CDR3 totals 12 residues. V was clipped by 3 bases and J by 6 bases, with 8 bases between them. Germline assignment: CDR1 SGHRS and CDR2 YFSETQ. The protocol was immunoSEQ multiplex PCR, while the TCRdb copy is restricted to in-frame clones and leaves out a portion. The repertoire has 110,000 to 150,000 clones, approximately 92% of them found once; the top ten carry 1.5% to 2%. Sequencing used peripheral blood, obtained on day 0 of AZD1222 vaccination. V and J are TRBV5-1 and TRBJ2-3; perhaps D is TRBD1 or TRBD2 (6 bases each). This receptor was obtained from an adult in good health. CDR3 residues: CASSSGADTQYF. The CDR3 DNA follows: TGCGCCAGCAGCTCGGGGGCGGATACGCAGTATTTT. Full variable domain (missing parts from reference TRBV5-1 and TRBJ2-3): KAGVTQTPRYLIKTRGQQVTLSCSPISGHRSVSWYQQTPGQGLQFLFEYFSETQRNKGNFPGRFSGRQFSNSRSEMNVSTLELGDSALYLCASSSGADTQYFGPGTRLTVL.